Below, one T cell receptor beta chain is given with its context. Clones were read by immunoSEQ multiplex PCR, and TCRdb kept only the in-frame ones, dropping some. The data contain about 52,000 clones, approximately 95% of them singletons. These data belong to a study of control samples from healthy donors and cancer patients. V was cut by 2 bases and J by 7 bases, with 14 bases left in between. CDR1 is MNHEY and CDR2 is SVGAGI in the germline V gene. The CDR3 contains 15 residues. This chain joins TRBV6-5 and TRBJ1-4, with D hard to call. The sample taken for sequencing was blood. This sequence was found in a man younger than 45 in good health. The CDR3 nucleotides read TGTGCCAGCAGTTACCGGCAGGCCGAGAGTGAAAAACTGTTTTTT. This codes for CASSYRQAESEKLFF.